This passage covers 28 T cell receptor beta chains from one sample sequenced in a study of T cell responses to AZD1222 COVID-19 vaccine. TCRdb's table, derived via immunoSEQ multiplex PCR, lists solely in-frame clones and lacks some. The data hold tens of thousands of clones, with roughly 87% observed a single time. The sample in question was peripheral blood, obtained 28 days after the second AZD1222 dose. The receptors stem from an adult who received the AZD1222 COVID-19 vaccine.

The chain joins TRBV13 to TRBJ1-1; the D is unclear. CDR3 length: 15 residues. Between the trimmed V and J ends, which lost 1 base and 0 bases, there was a span of 9 bases. The germline gives CDR1 PRHDT, CDR2 FYEKMQ (reference sequence). CDR3 in amino acids: CASSLDWTVNTEAFF. The CDR3 bases are TGTGCCAGCAGCTTAGACTGGACCGTGAACACTGAAGCTTTCTTT. Filled out from reference TRBV13 and TRBJ1-1, the complete variable domain reads AAGVIQSPRHLIKEKRETATLKCYPIPRHDTVYWYQQGPGQDPQFLISFYEKMQSDKGSIPDRFSAQQFSDYHSELNMSSLELGDSALYFCASSLDWTVNTEAFFGQGTRLTVV.

The gene calls are TRBV12-3 or TRBV12-4 and TRBJ1-6, with D uncertain. The CDR3 runs to 12 residues. Trimming cost V 5 bases and J 9 bases, with 8 bases left between them. In DNA form, the CDR3 reads TGTGCCAGCAGTGAATACGGTTCACCCCTCCACTTT. This encodes CASSEYGSPLHF.

V gene TRBV4-1 combines with J gene TRBJ2-7, with 9 bases fitting TRBD1. Losses at the gene ends were 0 bases for V and 6 bases for J; bases not matched to a gene: 6. Germline CDR1 MGHRA, CDR2 YSYEKL. This CDR3 has 15 amino acids. The CDR3 loop is CASSQEGQGKGEQYF. Here the CDR3 DNA reads TGCGCCAGCAGCCAAGAAGGACAGGGGAAAGGCGAGCAGTACTTC.

The rearrangement uses TRBV27 and TRBJ1-1, with a weak D call TRBD1 (6 bases). Germline lookup yields CDR1 MNHEY and CDR2 SMNVEV (reference sequence). Trimming removed 6 bases from V and 0 bases from J, with 11 bases in between. This CDR3 is 14 amino acids long. CDR3 amino acids: CASRLTGLNTEAFF. CDR3 DNA sequence: TGTGCCAGCAGATTGACAGGATTGAACACTGAAGCTTTCTTT.

This clone was recorded only once. This chain connects TRBV3-1 (or the pseudogene TRBV3-2) to TRBJ2-3, with TRBD2 matching over 7 bases. The CDR3 covers 15 residues. V lost 5 bases and J lost 1; bases outside the gene matches: 6. Germline values: CDR1 LGHDT, CDR2 YNNKEL (reference sequence). The CDR3, as DNA: TGTGCCAGCAGCTGGGGGGGTACGGGCACAGATACGCAGTATTTT. Encoded protein: CASSWGGTGTDTQYF.

The V call is TRBV28, the J call TRBJ1-5; D might be TRBD1 (6 bases). The CDR3 is made up of 18 amino acids. The V gene's germline CDR1 is MDHEN and CDR2 SYDVKM. V was shortened by 5 bases and J by 0 bases, with 20 bases between the two germline ends. This chain's CDR3 is CASSRGIPQGHSNQPQHF. The DNA of the CDR3 is TGTGCCAGCAGTCGGGGGATCCCTCAGGGGCATAGCAATCAGCCCCAGCATTTT.

The rearrangement links TRBV30 to TRBJ1-1; D gene uncertain. The CDR3 is 11 residues long. Per germline, CDR1 GTSNPN and CDR2 SVGIG (reference sequence). V lost 3 bases, J lost 3 bases, and 5 bases lay in between. In nucleotides, the CDR3 is TGTGCCTGGAGGGAAGACACTGAAGCTTTCTTT. It codes for CAWREDTEAFF.

The CDR3 here is CATSRDAGGQETQYF. The CDR3 DNA is TGTGCCACCAGCAGAGATGCGGGGGGCCAAGAGACCCAGTACTTC. The chain uses TRBV15 and TRBJ2-5; 8 bases are a match to TRBD2. The trim removed 0 bases at V and 1 base at J, leaving 1 base unmatched. CDR1 is LNHNV, CDR2 YYDKDF, per germline (reference sequence). The CDR3 has 15 residues. The whole variable domain, remainder taken from reference TRBV15 and TRBJ2-5, is DAMVIQNPRYQVTQFGKPVTLSCSQTLNHNVMYWYQQKSSQAPKLLFHYYDKDFNNEADTPDNFQSRRPNTSFCFLDIRSPGLGDTAMYLCATSRDAGGQETQYFGPGTRLLVL.

The chain joins TRBV5-5 to TRBJ2-7; D is perhaps TRBD1 (6 bases). The CDR3 is 18 amino acids. V dropped 4 bases and J dropped 0 bases, with 23 bases sitting between them. Germline CDR1 reads SGHKS; CDR2 reads YYEKEE (reference sequence). CDR3 nucleotide sequence: TGTGCCAGCAGCCAGGACTCCGCTCCTAGGGGGAGCTCCTACGAGCAGTACTTC. This encodes CASSQDSAPRGSSYEQYF.

The DNA of the CDR3 is TGTGCCAGCAGCCCCGACTCGGGAGTTGAAAAACTGTTTTTT. Protein sequence: CASSPDSGVEKLFF. The J gene is TRBJ1-4, the V gene TRBV6-5; D remains ambiguous. V was pared by 6 bases and J by 7 bases, with 15 bases between. The CDR3 extends over 14 amino acids. Germline V gene lookup returns CDR1 MNHEY and CDR2 SVGAGI.

The rearrangement joins TRBV4-2 to TRBJ2-5, with 15 bases matching TRBD2. This CDR3 contains 16 residues. Germline V CDR1 and CDR2: LGHNA, YNFKEQ. V lost 2 bases and J lost 5; bases outside the gene matches: 3. The CDR3 reads CASSQRTSGGDETQYF. The CDR3 DNA sequence: TGTGCCAGCAGCCAACGGACTAGCGGGGGGGATGAGACCCAGTACTTC.

The chain couples TRBV5-4 to TRBJ1-2, with D possibly being TRBD1 (6 bases). V lost 0 bases and J 2 bases, leaving 11 bases between the germline ends. The CDR3 totals 15 residues. In germline, CDR1 is SGHNT, CDR2 YYREEE (reference sequence). The CDR3 loop is CASSLDRGANYGYTF. DNA for the CDR3: TGTGCCAGCAGCTTGGATCGGGGGGCAAACTATGGCTACACCTTC. The full variable domain, in which reference TRBV5-4 and TRBJ1-2 provide the parts outside the CDR3, is ETGVTQSPTHLIKTRGQQVTLRCSSQSGHNTVSWYQQALGQGPQFIFQYYREEENGRGNFPPRFSGLQFPNYSSELNVNALELDDSALYLCASSLDRGANYGYTFGSGTRLTVV.

The chain uses TRBV30 and TRBJ1-1; 9 bases map to TRBD1. V lost 5 bases to trimming and J lost 1 base; unmatched junction nucleotides: 5. In germline, CDR1 is GTSNPN, CDR2 SVGIG (reference sequence). The CDR3 consists of 14 residues. The DNA of the CDR3 is TGTGCCTGGGACAGGGGGGGGCGGAACACTGAAGCTTTCTTT. Translated: CAWDRGGRNTEAFF.

The chain uses TRBV19 and TRBJ1-1; D ambiguous. Trimming pared 6 bases from V and 4 bases from J, leaving 9 bases between. The germline CDR1 and CDR2 sequences are LNHDA and SQIVND (reference sequence). The CDR3 is 12 residues long. The CDR3 DNA sequence: TGTGCCAGTAGCTTCTGGGGCACTGAAGCTTTCTTT. Amino acid sequence: CASSFWGTEAFF.

This clone was seen more than once but under ten times. The chain employs TRBV4-2 and TRBJ1-1; no clear D. The V end was cut by 5 bases, the J end by 4 bases, with 8 bases between. This CDR3 comprises 12 residues. The germline V gene has CDR1 LGHNA and CDR2 YNFKEQ. This CDR3 is CASSTLTTEAFF. The CDR3 coding sequence is TGTGCCAGCAGCACTTTAACCACTGAAGCTTTCTTT.

In its sample, this clone was seen once. The chain couples TRBV4-1 to TRBJ2-5, with a tentative D call TRBD1 (6 bases). The CDR3 covers 15 residues. From germline, CDR1 is MGHRA and CDR2 YSYEKL. Trimming took off 1 base at V and 3 bases at J, with 12 bases between the two ends. The CDR3 region has the DNA TGCGCCAGCAGCCAAGGTACAGGGAAGAAAGAGACCCAGTACTTC. As protein: CASSQGTGKKETQYF.

The chain has TRBV11-3 and TRBJ2-3; the match to TRBD1 covers 8 bases. This CDR3 comprises 16 residues. Losses at the gene ends were 0 bases for V and 2 bases for J; bases not matched to a gene: 4. Germline assignment: CDR1 SGHNT and CDR2 YENEEA. The CDR3 DNA reads TGTGCCAGCAGCTTAGAACAGGGGGGAAACACAGATACGCAGTATTTT. Translated, it gives CASSLEQGGNTDTQYF.

V and J are TRBV5-1 and TRBJ2-7; D perhaps matches TRBD1 (7 bases). Between the trimmed V and J ends, which lost 3 bases and 4 bases, there was a span of 17 bases. This CDR3 comprises 15 residues. The germline gives CDR1 SGHRS, CDR2 YFSETQ. DNA of the CDR3: TGCGCCAGCAGCTCTTCAGGGGGGCGCGGGTACGAGCAGTACTTC. It translates to CASSSSGGRGYEQYF. Filled out from reference TRBV5-1 and TRBJ2-7, the complete variable domain reads KAGVTQTPRYLIKTRGQQVTLSCSPISGHRSVSWYQQTPGQGLQFLFEYFSETQRNKGNFPGRFSGRQFSNSRSEMNVSTLELGDSALYLCASSSSGGRGYEQYFGPGTRLTVT.

V is TRBV5-1 and J is TRBJ1-1; maybe TRBD1 (6 bases). Germline CDR1 and CDR2: SGHRS and YFSETQ. V was trimmed by 4 bases and J by 1 base, leaving 17 bases between them. The CDR3 contains 16 residues. Here the CDR3 DNA reads TGCGCCAGCAGCCTGTCCGGGACACAACAGAACACTGAAGCTTTCTTT. This codes for CASSLSGTQQNTEAFF.

The chain uses TRBV2 and TRBJ2-4, with D perhaps assigned TRBD1 or TRBD2 (5 bases each). Germline values: CDR1 SNHLY, CDR2 FYNNEI. V was pared by 6 bases and J by 6 bases, with 12 bases between. The CDR3 totals 13 residues. The CDR3: CASRGTGGNIQYF. CDR3 sequence (DNA): TGTGCCAGCAGGGGGACCGGCGGAAACATTCAGTACTTC.

The chain uses TRBV28 and TRBJ1-6; D may be TRBD1 (5 bases). The length of the CDR3 is 11 residues. Per germline, CDR1 MDHEN and CDR2 SYDVKM. The ends were cut back, 6 bases at V and 8 bases at J, with 5 bases in the middle. DNA of the CDR3: TGTGCCAGCAGACAGGATTCACCCCTCCACTTT. Translation: CASRQDSPLHF.

This sequence joins TRBV9 and TRBJ2-3; 9 positions agree with TRBD1. V shed 2 bases and J 6 bases; nucleotides not matched to a gene: 7. The CDR3 runs to 15 residues. CDR1 and CDR2 (germline): SGDLS, YYNGEE. CDR3 loop: CASSVLGQGLDTQYF. Written as DNA, the CDR3 is TGTGCCAGCAGCGTCTTGGGACAGGGACTGGATACGCAGTATTTT. Full variable domain (outside the CDR3, taken from reference TRBV9 and TRBJ2-3): DSGVTQTPKHLITATGQRVTLRCSPRSGDLSVYWYQQSLDQGLQFLIQYYNGEERAKGNILERFSAQQFPDLHSELNLSSLELGDSALYFCASSVLGQGLDTQYFGPGTRLTVL.

The chain joins TRBV28 to TRBJ1-2; D remains unclear. CDR3 length: 11 residues. Trimming pared 8 bases from V and 3 bases from J, leaving 7 bases between. Germline V lookup: CDR1 MDHEN, CDR2 SYDVKM. The CDR3 nucleotides read TGTGCCAGCCGTAGGGACTATGGCTACACCTTC. Translation gives CASRRDYGYTF.

CDR3 sequence (DNA): TGTGCCTGGAGGGACGGACAGGGATATTCACCCCTCCACTTT. This gives the protein CAWRDGQGYSPLHF. The V and J genes are TRBV30 and TRBJ1-6; 8 nucleotides agree with TRBD1. Germline lookup yields CDR1 GTSNPN and CDR2 SVGIG (reference sequence). The trim removed 3 bases at V and 8 bases at J, leaving 6 bases unmatched. This CDR3 spans 14 amino acids.

To note about this clone: This specimen includes other DNA sequences encoding the same CDR3. The V gene is TRBV30, the J gene TRBJ1-2; no reliable D call. Looked up from germline, CDR1 is GTSNPN and CDR2 is SVGIG (reference sequence). The CDR3 loop spans 13 amino acids. V dropped 0 bases and J dropped 6 bases, with 11 bases sitting between them. Here the CDR3 reads CAWSVGGLDGYTF. CDR3 in DNA: TGTGCCTGGAGTGTCGGAGGGCTCGATGGCTACACCTTC.

The V call is TRBV6-1, the J call TRBJ1-2; D is possibly TRBD1 (5 bases). Trimming stripped 0 bases from V and 3 bases from J, with 17 bases between. Germline V CDR1 and CDR2: MNHNS, SASEGT. The CDR3 covers 17 residues. Here the CDR3 reads CASSEAVGGKQHYGYTF. CDR3 nucleotides: TGTGCCAGCAGTGAAGCGGTGGGGGGAAAGCAACACTATGGCTACACCTTC.

This chain links TRBV7-2 with TRBJ2-6; D perhaps matches TRBD2 (6 bases). The germline V gene encodes CDR1 SGHTA and CDR2 FQGNSA. V gave up 0 bases and J gave up 12 bases, with 30 bases separating them. CDR3 length: 20 residues. This chain's CDR3 is CASSLALRAGNLGKRVVLTF. In DNA form, the CDR3 reads TGTGCCAGCAGCTTAGCCTTGAGAGCGGGCAACCTCGGGAAACGGGTCGTCCTGACTTTC.

This chain connects TRBV7-6 to TRBJ1-6; D call uncertain. The CDR3 is 16 residues long. The germline V gene encodes CDR1 SGHVS and CDR2 FNYEAQ. Trimming cost V 4 bases and J 0 bases, with 10 bases left between them. CDR3 bases: TGTGCCAGCAGCTCAAACAGTGGCTCCTATAATTCACCCCTCCACTTT. Its protein product is CASSSNSGSYNSPLHF.